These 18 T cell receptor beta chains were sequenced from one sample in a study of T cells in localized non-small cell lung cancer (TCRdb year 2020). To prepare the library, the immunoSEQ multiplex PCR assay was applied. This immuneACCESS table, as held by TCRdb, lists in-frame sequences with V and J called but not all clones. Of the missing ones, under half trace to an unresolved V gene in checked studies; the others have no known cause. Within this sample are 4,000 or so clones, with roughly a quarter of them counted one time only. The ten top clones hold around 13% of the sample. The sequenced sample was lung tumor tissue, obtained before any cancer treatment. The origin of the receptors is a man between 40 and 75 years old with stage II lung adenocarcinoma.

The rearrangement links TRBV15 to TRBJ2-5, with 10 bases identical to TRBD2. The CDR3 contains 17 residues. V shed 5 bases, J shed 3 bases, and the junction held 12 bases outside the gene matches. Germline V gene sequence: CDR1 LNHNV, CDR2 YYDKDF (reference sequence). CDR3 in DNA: TGTGCCACCAGCGCGACCTTAGCGGGGGGTTGGGAAGAGACCCAGTACTTC. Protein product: CATSATLAGGWEETQYF.

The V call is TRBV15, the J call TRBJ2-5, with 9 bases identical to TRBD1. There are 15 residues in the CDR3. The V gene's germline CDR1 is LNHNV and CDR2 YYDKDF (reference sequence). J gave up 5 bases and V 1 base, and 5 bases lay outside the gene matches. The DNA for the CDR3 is TGTGCCACCAGCAGAGTTCCCGGGACAGGGGAGACCCAGTACTTC. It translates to CATSRVPGTGETQYF.

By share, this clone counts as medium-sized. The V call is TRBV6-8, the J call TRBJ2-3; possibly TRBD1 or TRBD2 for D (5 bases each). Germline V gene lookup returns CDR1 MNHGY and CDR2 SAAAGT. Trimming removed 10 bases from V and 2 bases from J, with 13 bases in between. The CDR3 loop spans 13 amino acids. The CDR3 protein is CAIDSGYTDTQYF. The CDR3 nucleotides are TGTGCCATCGACAGCGGTTACACAGATACGCAGTATTTT.

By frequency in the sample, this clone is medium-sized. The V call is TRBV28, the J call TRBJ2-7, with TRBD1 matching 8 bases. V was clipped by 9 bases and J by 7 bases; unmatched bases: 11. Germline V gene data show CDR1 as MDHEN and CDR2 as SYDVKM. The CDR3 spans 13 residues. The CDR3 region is CASNGQGFGEQYV. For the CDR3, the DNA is TGTGCCAGTAACGGACAGGGTTTCGGGGAGCAGTACGTC.

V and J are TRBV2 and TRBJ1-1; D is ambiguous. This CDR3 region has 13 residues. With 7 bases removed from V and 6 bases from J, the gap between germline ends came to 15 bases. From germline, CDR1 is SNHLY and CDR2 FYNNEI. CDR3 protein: CASTYVRIPEAFF. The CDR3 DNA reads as TGTGCCAGCACATATGTTAGAATCCCTGAAGCTTTCTTT.

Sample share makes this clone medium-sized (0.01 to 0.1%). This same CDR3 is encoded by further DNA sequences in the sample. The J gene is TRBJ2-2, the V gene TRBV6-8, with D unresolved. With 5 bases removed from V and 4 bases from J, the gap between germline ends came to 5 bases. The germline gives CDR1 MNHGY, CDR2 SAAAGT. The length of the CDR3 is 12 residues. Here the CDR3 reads CASSRTTGELFF. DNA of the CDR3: TGTGCCAGCAGTCGGACCACCGGGGAGCTGTTTTTT.

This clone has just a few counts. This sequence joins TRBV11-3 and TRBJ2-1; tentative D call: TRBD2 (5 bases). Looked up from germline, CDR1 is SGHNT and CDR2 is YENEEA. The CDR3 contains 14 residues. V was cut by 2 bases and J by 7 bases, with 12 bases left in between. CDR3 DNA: TGTGCCAGCAGCTTACTAGCTCGGATGAATGAGCAGTTCTTC. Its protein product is CASSLLARMNEQFF.

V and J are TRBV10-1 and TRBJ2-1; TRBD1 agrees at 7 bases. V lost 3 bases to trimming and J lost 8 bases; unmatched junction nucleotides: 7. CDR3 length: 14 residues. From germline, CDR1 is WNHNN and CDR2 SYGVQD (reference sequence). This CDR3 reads CASSDEGGADEQFF. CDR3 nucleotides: TGCGCCAGCAGTGATGAAGGGGGCGCCGATGAGCAGTTCTTC.

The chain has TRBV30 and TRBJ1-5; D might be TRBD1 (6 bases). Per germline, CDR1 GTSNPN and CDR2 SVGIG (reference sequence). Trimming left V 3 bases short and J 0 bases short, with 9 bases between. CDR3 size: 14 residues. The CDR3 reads CAWSRDTSNQPQHF. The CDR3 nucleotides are TGTGCCTGGAGCCGGGACACTAGCAATCAGCCCCAGCATTTT.

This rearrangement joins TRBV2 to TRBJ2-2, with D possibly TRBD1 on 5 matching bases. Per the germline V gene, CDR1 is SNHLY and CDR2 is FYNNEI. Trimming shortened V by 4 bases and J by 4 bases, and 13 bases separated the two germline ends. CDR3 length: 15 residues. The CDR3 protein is CASSVTGRATGELFF. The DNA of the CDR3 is TGTGCCAGCAGTGTAACAGGTCGGGCCACCGGGGAGCTGTTTTTT. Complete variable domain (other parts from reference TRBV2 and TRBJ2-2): EPEVTQTPSHQVTQMGQEVILRCVPISNHLYFYWYRQILGQKVEFLVSFYNNEISEKSEIFDDQFSVERPDGSNFTLKIRSTKLEDSAMYFCASSVTGRATGELFFGEGSRLTVL.

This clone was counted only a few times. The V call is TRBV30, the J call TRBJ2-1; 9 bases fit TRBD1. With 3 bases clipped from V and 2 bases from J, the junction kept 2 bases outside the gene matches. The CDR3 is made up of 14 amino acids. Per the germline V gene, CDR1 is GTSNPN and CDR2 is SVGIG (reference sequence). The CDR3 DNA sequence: TGTGCCTGGAGCACAGGGGGCCCCTACAATGAGCAGTTCTTC. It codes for CAWSTGGPYNEQFF.

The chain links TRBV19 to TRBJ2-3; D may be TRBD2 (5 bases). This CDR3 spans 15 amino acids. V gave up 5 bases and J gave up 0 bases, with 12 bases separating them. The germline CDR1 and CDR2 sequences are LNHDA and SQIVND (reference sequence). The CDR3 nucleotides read TGTGCCAGTAGTGCCTCTGGCGGGAGCACAGATACGCAGTATTTT. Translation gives CASSASGGSTDTQYF. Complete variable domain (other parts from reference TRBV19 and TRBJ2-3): DGGITQSPKYLFRKEGQNVTLSCEQNLNHDAMYWYRQDPGQGLRLIYYSQIVNDFQKGDIAEGYSVSREKKESFPLTVTSAQKNPTAFYLCASSASGGSTDTQYFGPGTRLTVL.

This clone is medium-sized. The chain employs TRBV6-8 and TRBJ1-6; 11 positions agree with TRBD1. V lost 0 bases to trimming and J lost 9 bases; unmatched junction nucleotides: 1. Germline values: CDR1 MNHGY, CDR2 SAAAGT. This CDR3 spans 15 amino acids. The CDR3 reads CASSYSGTGGSPLHF. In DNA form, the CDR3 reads TGTGCCAGCAGTTACTCGGGGACAGGGGGTTCACCCCTCCACTTT.

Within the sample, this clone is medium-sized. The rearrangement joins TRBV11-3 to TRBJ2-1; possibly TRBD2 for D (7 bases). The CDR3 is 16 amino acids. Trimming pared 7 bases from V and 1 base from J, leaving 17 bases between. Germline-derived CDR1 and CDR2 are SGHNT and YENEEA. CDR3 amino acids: CASIEGGSRSYNEQFF. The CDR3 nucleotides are TGTGCCAGCATCGAGGGGGGGTCTAGATCCTACAATGAGCAGTTCTTC.

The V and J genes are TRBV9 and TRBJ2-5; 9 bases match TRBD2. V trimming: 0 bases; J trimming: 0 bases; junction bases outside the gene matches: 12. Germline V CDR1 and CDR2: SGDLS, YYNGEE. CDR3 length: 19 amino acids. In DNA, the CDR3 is TGTGCCAGCAGCGTAGATAGCGGGGGCCATTTTTGGTACCAAGAGACCCAGTACTTC. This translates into CASSVDSGGHFWYQETQYF.

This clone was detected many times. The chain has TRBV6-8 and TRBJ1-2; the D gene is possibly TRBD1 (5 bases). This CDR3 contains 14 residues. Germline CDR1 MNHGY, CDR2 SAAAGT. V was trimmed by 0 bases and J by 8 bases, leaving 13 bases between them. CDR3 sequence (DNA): TGTGCCAGCAGTTACTCAATTGGAGGGGACGGCTACACCTTC. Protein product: CASSYSIGGDGYTF.

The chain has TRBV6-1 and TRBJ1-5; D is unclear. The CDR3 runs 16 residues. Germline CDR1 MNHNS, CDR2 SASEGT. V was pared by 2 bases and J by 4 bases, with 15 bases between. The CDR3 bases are TGTGCCAGCAGTGAATTTCAAGACGGAAGGAATCAGCCCCAGCATTTT. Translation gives CASSEFQDGRNQPQHF.

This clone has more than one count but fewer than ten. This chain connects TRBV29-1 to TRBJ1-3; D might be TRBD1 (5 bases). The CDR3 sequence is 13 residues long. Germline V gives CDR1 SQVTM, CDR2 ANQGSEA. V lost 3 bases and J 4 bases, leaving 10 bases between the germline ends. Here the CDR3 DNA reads TGCAGCGTTGACGACAGTTCAGGAAACACCATATATTTT. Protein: CSVDDSSGNTIYF.